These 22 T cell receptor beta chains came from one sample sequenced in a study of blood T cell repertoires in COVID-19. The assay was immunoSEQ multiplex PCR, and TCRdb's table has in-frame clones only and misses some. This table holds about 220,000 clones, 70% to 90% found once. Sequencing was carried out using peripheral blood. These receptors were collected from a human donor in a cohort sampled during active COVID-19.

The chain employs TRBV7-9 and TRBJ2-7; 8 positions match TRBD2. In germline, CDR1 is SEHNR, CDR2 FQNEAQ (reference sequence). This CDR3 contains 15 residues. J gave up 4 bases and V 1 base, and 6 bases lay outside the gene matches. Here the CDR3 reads CASSLGSSGKYEQYF. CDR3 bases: TGTGCCAGCAGCTTAGGGAGTAGCGGGAAGTACGAGCAGTACTTC.

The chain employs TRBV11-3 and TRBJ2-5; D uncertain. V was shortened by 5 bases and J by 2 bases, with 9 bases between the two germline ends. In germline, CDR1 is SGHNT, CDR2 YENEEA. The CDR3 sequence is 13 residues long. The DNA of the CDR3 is TGTGCCAGCAGCGTACAACCACAAGAGACCCAGTACTTC. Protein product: CASSVQPQETQYF.

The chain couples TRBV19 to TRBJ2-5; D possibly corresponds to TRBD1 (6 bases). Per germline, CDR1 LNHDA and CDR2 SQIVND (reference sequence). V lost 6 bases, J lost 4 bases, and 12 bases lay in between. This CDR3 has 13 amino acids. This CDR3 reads CASSDRPGETQYF. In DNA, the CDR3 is TGTGCCAGTAGCGACAGGCCGGGAGAGACCCAGTACTTC.

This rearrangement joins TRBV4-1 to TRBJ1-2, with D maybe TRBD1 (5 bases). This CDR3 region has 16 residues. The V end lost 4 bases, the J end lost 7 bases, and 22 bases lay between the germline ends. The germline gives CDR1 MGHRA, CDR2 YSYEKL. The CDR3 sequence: CASSPLGVGVTGGYTF. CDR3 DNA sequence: TGCGCCAGCAGCCCCTTGGGTGTAGGGGTTACCGGTGGCTACACCTTC.

CDR3 sequence reads: CASSQGTAEAFF. DNA of the CDR3: TGTGCCAGCAGCCAGGGGACAGCTGAAGCTTTCTTT. This chain joins TRBV5-4 and TRBJ1-1, with 7 nucleotides matching TRBD1. The CDR3 has 12 amino acids. Trimming took 4 bases from V and 6 from J; bases not matched to a gene: 3. Looked up from germline, CDR1 is SGHNT and CDR2 is YYREEE (reference sequence).

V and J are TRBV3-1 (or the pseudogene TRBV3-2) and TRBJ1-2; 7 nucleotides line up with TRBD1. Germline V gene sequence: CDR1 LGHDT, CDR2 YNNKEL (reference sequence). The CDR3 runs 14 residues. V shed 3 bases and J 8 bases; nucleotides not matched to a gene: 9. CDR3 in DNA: TGTGCCAGCAGCCAGGGAGACAGGGAGAAGGGCTACACCTTC. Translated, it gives CASSQGDREKGYTF.

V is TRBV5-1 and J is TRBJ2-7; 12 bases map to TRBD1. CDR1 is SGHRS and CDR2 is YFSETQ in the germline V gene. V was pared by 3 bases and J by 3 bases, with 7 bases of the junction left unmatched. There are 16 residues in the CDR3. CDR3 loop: CASSSYGTGGIYEQYF. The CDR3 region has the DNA TGCGCCAGCAGCTCCTACGGGACAGGGGGCATCTACGAGCAGTACTTC. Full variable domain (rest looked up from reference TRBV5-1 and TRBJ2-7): KAGVTQTPRYLIKTRGQQVTLSCSPISGHRSVSWYQQTPGQGLQFLFEYFSETQRNKGNFPGRFSGRQFSNSRSEMNVSTLELGDSALYLCASSSYGTGGIYEQYFGPGTRLTVT.

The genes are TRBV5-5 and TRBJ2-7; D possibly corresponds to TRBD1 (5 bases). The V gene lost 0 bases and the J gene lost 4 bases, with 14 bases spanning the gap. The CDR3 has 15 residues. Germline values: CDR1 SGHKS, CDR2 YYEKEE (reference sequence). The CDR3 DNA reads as TGTGCCAGCAGCTTGGGGGCAGGGATGGAATACGAGCAGTACTTC. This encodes CASSLGAGMEYEQYF.

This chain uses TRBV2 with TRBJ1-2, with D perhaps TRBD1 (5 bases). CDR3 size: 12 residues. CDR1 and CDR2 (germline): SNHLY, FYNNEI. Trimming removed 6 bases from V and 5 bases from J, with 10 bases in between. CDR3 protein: CASRVGGYGYTF. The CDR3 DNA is TGTGCCAGCAGAGTCGGGGGGTATGGCTACACCTTC. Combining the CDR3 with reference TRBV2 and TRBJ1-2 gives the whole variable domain EPEVTQTPSHQVTQMGQEVILRCVPISNHLYFYWYRQILGQKVEFLVSFYNNEISEKSEIFDDQFSVERPDGSNFTLKIRSTKLEDSAMYFCASRVGGYGYTFGSGTRLTVV.

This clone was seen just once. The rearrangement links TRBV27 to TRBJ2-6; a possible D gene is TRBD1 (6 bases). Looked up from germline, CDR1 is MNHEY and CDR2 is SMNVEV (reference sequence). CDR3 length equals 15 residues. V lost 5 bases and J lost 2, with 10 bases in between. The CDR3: CASSVGQTGANVLTF. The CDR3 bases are TGTGCCAGCAGTGTTGGACAGACTGGGGCCAACGTCCTGACTTTC.

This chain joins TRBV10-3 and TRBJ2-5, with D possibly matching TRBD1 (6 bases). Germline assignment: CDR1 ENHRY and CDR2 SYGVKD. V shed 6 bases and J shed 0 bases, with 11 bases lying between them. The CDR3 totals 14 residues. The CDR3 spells CAIREDSNQETQYF. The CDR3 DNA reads TGTGCCATCAGAGAGGACAGCAACCAAGAGACCCAGTACTTC.

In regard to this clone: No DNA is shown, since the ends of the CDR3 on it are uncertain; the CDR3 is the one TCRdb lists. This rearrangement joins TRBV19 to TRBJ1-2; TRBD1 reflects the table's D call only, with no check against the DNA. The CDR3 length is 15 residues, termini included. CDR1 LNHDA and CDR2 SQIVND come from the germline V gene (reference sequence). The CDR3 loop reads CASTSDRGRVYGYTF.

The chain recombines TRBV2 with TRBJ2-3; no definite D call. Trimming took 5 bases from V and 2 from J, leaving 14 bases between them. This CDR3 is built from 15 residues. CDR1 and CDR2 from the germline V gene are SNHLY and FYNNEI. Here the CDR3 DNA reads TGTGCCAGCAGTAAATTATCAACTACCACAGATACGCAGTATTTT. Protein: CASSKLSTTTDTQYF.

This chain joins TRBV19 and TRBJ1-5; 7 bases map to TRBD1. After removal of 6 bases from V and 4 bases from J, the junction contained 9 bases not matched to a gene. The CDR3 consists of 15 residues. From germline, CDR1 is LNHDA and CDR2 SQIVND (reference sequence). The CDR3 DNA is TGTGCCAGTAGATGGGGGCAGGGGGGAAATCAGCCCCAGCATTTT. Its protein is CASRWGQGGNQPQHF.

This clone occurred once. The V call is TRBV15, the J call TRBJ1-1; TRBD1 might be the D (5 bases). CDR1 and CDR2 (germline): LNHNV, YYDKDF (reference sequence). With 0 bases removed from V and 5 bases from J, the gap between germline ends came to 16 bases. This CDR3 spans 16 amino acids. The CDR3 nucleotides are TGTGCCACCAGCAGAGATCGAGGGCAGGGAGGTACTGAAGCTTTCTTT. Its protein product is CATSRDRGQGGTEAFF.

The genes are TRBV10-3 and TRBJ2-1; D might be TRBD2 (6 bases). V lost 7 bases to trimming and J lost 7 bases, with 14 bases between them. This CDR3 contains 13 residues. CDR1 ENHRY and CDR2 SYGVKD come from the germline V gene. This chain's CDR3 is CAIMYSAGNEQFF. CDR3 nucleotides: TGTGCCATCATGTACTCGGCGGGAAATGAGCAGTTCTTC.

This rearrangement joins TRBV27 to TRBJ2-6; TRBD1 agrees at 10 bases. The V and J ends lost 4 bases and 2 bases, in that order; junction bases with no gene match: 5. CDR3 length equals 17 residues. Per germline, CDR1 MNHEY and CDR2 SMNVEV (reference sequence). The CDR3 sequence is CASSSRTGGPGANVLTF. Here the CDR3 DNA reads TGTGCCAGCAGTTCCCGGACAGGGGGGCCTGGGGCCAACGTCCTGACTTTC.

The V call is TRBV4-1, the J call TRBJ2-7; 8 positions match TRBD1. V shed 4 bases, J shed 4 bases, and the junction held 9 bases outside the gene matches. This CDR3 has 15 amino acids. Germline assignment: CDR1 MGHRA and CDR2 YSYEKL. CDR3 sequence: CASSRATGEQYEQYF. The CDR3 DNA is TGCGCCAGCAGCCGGGCGACAGGGGAGCAATACGAGCAGTACTTC.

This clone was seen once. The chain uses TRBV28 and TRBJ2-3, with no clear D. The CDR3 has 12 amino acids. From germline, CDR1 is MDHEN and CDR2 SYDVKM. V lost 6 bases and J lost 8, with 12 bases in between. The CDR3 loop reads CASSPAVGTQYF. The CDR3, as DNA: TGTGCCAGCAGCCCGGCGGTGGGTACGCAGTATTTT.

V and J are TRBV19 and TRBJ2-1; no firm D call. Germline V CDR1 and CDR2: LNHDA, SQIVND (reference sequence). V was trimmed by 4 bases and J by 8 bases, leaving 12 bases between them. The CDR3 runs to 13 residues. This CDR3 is CASSRAQNYEQFF. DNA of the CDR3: TGTGCCAGTAGTAGAGCACAGAATTATGAGCAGTTCTTC.

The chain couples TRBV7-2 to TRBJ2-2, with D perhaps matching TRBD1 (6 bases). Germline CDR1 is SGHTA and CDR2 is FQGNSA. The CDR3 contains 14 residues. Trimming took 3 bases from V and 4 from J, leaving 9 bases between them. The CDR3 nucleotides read TGTGCCAGCAGCTTGGGACAAGTCACCGGGGAGCTGTTTTTT. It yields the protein CASSLGQVTGELFF. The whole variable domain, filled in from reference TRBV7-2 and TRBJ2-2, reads GAGVSQSPSNKVTEKGKDVELRCDPISGHTALYWYRQSLGQGLEFLIYFQGNSAPDKSGLPSDRFSAERTGGSVSTLTIQRTQQEDSAVYLCASSLGQVTGELFFGEGSRLTVL.

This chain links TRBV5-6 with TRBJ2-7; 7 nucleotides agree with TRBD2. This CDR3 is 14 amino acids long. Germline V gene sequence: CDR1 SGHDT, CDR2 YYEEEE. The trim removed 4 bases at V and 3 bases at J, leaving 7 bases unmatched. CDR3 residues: CASSLRDYSYEQYF. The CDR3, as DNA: TGTGCCAGCAGCCTCCGGGACTACAGCTACGAGCAGTACTTC.